The clone carrying this T cell receptor (beta chain) was seen many times. The antigen remains undetermined. This sample is part of a study of human T cells and chemical hapten exposure. Background on the study: All through the roughly 23-week study, the scalp of each patient received diphenylcyclopropenone doses weekly. Whole-study results and caveats: TCRs exceeding a frequency of 1 in 1000 stayed unchanged under DPC sensitization. Healthy individuals' immune responses may differ from those of donors, who had alopecia.

Stated time point: patch test 1, 2 weeks after DPC sensitization. As to treatment: therapeutic diphenylcyclopropenone sensitization with weekly scalp DPC. TCRdb called the RACE reads again in MiXCR, with one record for every CDR3 protein. The repertoire holds around 50,000 distinct CDR3 sequences, with 9.3% as singletons. Trimming cost V 5 bases and J 9 bases, with 8 bases left between them. CDR1 and CDR2 from the germline V gene are SQVTM and ANQGSEA. The CDR3 has 10 amino acids. This TCR was recovered from a woman between 40 and 55 years old with alopecia areata. Some clones in this sample may be carry-over from other donors' samples. The chain links TRBV29-1 to TRBJ2-1, with D hard to call. The specimen was whole blood, collected in connection with sensitization to the hapten diphenylcyclopropenone (DPC). The CDR3 here is CSVSQREQFF. The CDR3 nucleotides are TGCAGCGTTTCACAGCGTGAGCAGTTCTTC.